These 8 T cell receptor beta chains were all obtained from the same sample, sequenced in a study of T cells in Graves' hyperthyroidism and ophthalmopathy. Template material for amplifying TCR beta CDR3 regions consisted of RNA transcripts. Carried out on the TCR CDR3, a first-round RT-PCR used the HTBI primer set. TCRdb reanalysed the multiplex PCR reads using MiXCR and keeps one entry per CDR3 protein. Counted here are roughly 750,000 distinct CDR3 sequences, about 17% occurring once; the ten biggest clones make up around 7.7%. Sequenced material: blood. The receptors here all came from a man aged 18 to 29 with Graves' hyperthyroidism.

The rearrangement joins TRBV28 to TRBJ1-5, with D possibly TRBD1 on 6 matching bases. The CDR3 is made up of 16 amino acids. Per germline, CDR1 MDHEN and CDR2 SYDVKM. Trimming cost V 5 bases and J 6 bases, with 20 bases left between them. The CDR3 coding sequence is TGTGCCAGCAGTCCCGGGCCTGGCCAGGGGCCTCAGCCCCAGCATTTT. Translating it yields CASSPGPGQGPQPQHF. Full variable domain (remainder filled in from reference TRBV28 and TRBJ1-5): DVKVTQSSRYLVKRTGEKVFLECVQDMDHENMFWYRQDPGLGLRLIYFSYDVKMKEKGDIPEGYSVSREKKERFSLILESASTNQTSMYLCASSPGPGQGPQPQHFGDGTRLSIL.

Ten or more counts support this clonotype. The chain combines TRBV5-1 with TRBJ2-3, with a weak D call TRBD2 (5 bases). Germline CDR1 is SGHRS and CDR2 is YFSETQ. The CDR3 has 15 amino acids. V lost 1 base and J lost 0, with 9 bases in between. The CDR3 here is CASSLSGVSTDTQYF. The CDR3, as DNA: TGCGCCAGCAGCTTGAGCGGAGTGAGCACAGATACGCAGTATTTT.

This CDR3 reads CASSYSPIANTEAFF. CDR3 bases: TGTGCCAGCAGTTACTCGCCGATAGCTAACACTGAAGCTTTCTTT. This chain joins TRBV6-5 and TRBJ1-1, with no clear D. CDR3 length: 15 residues. The V and J ends lost 0 bases and 2 bases respectively, with 10 bases between them. Germline CDR1 MNHEY, CDR2 SVGAGI.

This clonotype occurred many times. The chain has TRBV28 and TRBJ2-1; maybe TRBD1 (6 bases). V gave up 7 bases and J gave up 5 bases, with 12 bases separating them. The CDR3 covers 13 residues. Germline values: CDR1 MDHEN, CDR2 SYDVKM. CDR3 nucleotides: TGTGCCAGCAAGGGGACACGGGACAATGAGCAGTTCTTC. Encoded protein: CASKGTRDNEQFF.

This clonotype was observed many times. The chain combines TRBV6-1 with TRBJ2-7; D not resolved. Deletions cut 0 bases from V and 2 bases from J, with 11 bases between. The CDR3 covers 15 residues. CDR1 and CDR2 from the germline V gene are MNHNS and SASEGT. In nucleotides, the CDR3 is TGTGCCAGCAGTGAAGCTGAAGACACGCCCTACGAGCAGTACTTC. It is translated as CASSEAEDTPYEQYF.

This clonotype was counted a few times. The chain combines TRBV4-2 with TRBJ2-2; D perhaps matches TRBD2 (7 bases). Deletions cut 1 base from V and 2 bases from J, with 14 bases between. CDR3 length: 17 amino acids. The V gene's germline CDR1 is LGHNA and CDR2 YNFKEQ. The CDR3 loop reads CASSQVGRGGNTGELFF. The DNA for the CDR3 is TGTGCCAGCAGCCAAGTCGGTCGCGGGGGCAACACCGGGGAGCTGTTTTTT.

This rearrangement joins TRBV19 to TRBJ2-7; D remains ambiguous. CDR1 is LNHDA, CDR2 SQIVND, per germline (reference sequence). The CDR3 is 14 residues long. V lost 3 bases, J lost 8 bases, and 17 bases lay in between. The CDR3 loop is CASSIGWALGKQYF. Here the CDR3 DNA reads TGTGCCAGTAGTATCGGTTGGGCCCTGGGTAAGCAGTACTTC. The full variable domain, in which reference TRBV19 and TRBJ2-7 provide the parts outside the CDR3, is DGGITQSPKYLFRKEGQNVTLSCEQNLNHDAMYWYRQDPGQGLRLIYYSQIVNDFQKGDIAEGYSVSREKKESFPLTVTSAQKNPTAFYLCASSIGWALGKQYFGPGTRLTVT.

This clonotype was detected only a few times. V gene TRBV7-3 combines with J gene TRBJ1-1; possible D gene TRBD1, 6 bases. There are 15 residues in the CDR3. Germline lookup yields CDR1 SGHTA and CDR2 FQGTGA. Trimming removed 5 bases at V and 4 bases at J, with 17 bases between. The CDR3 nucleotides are TGTGCCAGCAGCGGGACTCCGGGACAAATCACTGAAGCTTTCTTT. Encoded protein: CASSGTPGQITEAFF. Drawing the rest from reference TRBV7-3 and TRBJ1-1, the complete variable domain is GAGVSQTPSNKVTEKGKYVELRCDPISGHTALYWYRQSLGQGPEFLIYFQGTGAADDSGLPNDRFFAVRPEGSVSTLKIQRTERGDSAVYLCASSGTPGQITEAFFGQGTRLTVV.